This T cell receptor beta chain was profiled in a study of T-cell memory formation after mild COVID-19. Germline-derived CDR1 and CDR2 are SGDLS and YYNGEE. CDR3 size: 15 residues. The V segment lost 0 bases and the J segment 4 bases; nucleotides outside the gene matches: 5. Using its own MiXCR run on the 5' RACE reads, TCRdb lists one record per CDR3 protein. The table records 450,000 to 650,000 distinct CDR3 sequences, roughly 18% of them present only once. Material for sequencing was PBMCs or a T cell subset sorted from them (not recorded which). The chain recombines TRBV9 with TRBJ1-2; 8 bases agree with TRBD1. This clonotype originated in an adult woman who had mild COVID-19 (a few samples of this study predate the infection). Cell type and time point are not known. The CDR3 nucleotides are TGTGCCAGCAGCGTAGTTTCGACAGGGGCCTATGGCTACACCTTC. Translating gives CASSVVSTGAYGYTF.